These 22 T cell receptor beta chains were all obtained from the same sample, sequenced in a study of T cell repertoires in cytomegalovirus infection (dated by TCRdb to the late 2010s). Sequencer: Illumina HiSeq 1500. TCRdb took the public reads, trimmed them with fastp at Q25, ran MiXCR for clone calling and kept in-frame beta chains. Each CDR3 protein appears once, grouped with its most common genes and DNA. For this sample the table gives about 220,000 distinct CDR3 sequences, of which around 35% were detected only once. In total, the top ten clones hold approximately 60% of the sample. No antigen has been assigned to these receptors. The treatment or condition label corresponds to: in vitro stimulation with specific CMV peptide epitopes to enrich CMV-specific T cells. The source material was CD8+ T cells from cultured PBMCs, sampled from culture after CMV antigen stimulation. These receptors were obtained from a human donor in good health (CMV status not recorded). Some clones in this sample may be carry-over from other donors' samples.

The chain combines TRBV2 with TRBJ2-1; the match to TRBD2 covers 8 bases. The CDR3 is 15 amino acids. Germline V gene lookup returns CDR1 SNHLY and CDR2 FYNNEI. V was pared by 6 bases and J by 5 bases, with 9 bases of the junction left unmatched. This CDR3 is CASRMLAGADNEQFF. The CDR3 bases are TGTGCCAGCAGGATGCTAGCGGGCGCCGACAATGAGCAGTTCTTC. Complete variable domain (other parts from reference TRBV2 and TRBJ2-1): EPEVTQTPSHQVTQMGQEVILRCVPISNHLYFYWYRQILGQKVEFLVSFYNNEISEKSEIFDDQFSVERPDGSNFTLKIRSTKLEDSAMYFCASRMLAGADNEQFFGPGTRLTVL.

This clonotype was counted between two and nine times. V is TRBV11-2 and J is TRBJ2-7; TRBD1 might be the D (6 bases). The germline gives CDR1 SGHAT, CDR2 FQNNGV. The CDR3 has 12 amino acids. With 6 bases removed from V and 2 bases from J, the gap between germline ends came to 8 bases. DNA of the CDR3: TGTGCCAGCAGGAAGGGGGCCTACGAGCAGTACTTC. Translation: CASRKGAYEQYF.

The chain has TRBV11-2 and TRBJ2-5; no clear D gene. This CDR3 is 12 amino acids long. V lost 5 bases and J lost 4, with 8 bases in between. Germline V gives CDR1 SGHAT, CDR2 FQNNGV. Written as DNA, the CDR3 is TGTGCCAGCAGCGTAAAGGGAGAGACCCAGTACTTC. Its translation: CASSVKGETQYF.

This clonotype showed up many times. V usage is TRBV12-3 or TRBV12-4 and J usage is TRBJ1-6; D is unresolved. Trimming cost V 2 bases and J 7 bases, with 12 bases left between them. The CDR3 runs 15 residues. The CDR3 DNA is TGTGCCAGCAGTTTAAGCGGGTTGGGGAATTCACCCCTCCACTTT. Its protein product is CASSLSGLGNSPLHF.

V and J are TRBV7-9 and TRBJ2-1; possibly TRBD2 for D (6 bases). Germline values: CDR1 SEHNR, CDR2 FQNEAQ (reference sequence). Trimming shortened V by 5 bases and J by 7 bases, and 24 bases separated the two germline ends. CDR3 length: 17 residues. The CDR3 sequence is CASSQIYRGKLWNEQFF. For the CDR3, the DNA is TGTGCCAGCAGCCAGATTTATCGGGGGAAGTTATGGAATGAGCAGTTCTTC.

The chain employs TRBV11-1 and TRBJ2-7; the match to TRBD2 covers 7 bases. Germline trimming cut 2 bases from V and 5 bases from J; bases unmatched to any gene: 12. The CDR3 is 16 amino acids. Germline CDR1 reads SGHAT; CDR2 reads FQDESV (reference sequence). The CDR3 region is CASSLFEVSGLDEQYF. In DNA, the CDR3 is TGTGCCAGCAGCTTATTCGAAGTTAGCGGGTTAGACGAGCAGTACTTC.

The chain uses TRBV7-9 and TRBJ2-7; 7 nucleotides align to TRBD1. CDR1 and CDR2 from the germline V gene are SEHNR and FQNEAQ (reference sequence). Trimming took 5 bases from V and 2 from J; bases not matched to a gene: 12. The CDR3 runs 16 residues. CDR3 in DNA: TGTGCCAGCAGCCCATGGGTCCGGGACAGAACCTACGAGCAGTACTTC. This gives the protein CASSPWVRDRTYEQYF.

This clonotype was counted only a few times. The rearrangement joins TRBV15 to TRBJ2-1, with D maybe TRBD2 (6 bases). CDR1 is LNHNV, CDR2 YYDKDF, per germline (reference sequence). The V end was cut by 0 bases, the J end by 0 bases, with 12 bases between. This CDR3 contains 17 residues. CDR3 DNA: TGTGCCACCAGCAGAGATCCACCCGGGAGCTCCTACAATGAGCAGTTCTTC. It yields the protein CATSRDPPGSSYNEQFF. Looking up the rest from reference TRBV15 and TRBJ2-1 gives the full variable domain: DAMVIQNPRYQVTQFGKPVTLSCSQTLNHNVMYWYQQKSSQAPKLLFHYYDKDFNNEADTPDNFQSRRPNTSFCFLDIRSPGLGDTAMYLCATSRDPPGSSYNEQFFGPGTRLTVL.

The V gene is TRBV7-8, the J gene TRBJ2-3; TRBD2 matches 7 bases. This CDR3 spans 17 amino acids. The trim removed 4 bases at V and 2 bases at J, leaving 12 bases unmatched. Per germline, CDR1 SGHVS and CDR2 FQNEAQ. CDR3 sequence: CASSSPRSGDITDTQYF. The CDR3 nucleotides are TGTGCCAGCAGCTCCCCCCGGAGCGGGGATATCACAGATACGCAGTATTTT.

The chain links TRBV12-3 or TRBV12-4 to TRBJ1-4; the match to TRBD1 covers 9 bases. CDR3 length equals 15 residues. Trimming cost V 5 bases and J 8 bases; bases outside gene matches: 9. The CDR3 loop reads CASSALGDRDEKLFF. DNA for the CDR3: TGTGCCAGCAGTGCCCTGGGGGACAGGGACGAAAAACTGTTTTTT.

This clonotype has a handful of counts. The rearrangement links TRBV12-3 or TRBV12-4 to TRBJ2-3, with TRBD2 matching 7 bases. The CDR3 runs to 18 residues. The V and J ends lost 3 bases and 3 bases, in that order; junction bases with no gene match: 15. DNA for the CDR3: TGTGCCAGCAGTTTTCTTCGACTAGCCGTCTCGCCAACAGATACGCAGTATTTT. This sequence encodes CASSFLRLAVSPTDTQYF.

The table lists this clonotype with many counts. In nucleotides, the CDR3 is TGTGCCAGCAGCCGCGGAGGACGGACCCTCACTGGAAACACCATATATTTT. The encoded protein is CASSRGGRTLTGNTIYF. The rearrangement uses TRBV7-8 and TRBJ1-3; D not certain. This CDR3 is built from 17 residues. The V end lost 5 bases, the J end lost 2 bases, and 19 bases lay between the germline ends. Germline V gene lookup returns CDR1 SGHVS and CDR2 FQNEAQ.

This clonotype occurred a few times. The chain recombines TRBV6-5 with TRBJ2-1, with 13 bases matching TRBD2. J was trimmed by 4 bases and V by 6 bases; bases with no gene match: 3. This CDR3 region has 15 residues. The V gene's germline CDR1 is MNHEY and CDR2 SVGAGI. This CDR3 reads CASSSGLAGYNEQFF. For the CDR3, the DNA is TGTGCCAGCAGCTCGGGACTAGCGGGGTACAATGAGCAGTTCTTC.

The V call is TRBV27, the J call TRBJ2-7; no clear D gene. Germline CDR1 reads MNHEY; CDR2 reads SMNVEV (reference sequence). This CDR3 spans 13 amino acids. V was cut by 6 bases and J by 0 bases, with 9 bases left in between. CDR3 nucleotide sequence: TGTGCCAGCAGAGACCCGAGCTCCTACGAGCAGTACTTC. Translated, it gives CASRDPSSYEQYF.

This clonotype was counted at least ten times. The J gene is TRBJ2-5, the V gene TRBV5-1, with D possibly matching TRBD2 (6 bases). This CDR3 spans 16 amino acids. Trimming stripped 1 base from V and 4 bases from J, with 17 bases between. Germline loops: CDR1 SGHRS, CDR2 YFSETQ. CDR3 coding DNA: TGCGCCAGCAGCTTGACCGCGGGGCCATCCAGAGAGACCCAGTACTTC. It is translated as CASSLTAGPSRETQYF. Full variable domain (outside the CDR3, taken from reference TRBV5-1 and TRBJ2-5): KAGVTQTPRYLIKTRGQQVTLSCSPISGHRSVSWYQQTPGQGLQFLFEYFSETQRNKGNFPGRFSGRQFSNSRSEMNVSTLELGDSALYLCASSLTAGPSRETQYFGPGTRLLVL.

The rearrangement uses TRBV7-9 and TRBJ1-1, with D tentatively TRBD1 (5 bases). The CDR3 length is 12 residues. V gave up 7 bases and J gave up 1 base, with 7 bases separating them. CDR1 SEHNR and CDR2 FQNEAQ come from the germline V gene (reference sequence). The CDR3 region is CASTDRNTEAFF. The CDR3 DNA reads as TGTGCCAGCACTGACAGGAACACTGAAGCTTTCTTT.

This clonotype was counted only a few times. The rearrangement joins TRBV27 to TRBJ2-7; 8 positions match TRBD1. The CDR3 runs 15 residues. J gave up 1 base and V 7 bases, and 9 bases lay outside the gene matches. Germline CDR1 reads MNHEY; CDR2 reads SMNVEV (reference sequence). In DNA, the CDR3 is TGTGCCAGCAAACCCTCTGGGACAGGATCCTACGAGCAGTACTTC. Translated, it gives CASKPSGTGSYEQYF.

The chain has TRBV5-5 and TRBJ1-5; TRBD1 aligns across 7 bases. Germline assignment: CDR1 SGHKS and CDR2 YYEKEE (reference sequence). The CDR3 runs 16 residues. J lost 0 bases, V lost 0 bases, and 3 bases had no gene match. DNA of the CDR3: TGTGCCAGCAGCTTGGGGGCAGGGGGTAGCAATCAGCCCCAGCATTTT. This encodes CASSLGAGGSNQPQHF.

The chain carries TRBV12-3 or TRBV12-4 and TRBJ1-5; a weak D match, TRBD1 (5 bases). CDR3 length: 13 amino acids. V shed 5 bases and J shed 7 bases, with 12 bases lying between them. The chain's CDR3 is CASSTGTRQPQHF. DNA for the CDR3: TGTGCCAGCAGTACGGGGACCAGACAGCCCCAGCATTTT.

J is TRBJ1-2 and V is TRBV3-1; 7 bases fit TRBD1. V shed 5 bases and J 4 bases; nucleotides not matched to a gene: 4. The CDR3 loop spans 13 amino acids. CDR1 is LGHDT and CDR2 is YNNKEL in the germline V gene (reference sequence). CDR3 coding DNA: TGTGCCAGCAGCGCAACAGGGGTCTATGGCTACACCTTC. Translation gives CASSATGVYGYTF.

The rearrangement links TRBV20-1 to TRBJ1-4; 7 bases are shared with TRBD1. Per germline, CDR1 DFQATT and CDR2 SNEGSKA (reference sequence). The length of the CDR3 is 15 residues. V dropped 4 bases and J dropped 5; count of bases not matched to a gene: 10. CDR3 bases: TGCAGTGCTAAGAGAAGACAGGGAAGAAATGAAAAACTGTTTTTT. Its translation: CSAKRRQGRNEKLFF.

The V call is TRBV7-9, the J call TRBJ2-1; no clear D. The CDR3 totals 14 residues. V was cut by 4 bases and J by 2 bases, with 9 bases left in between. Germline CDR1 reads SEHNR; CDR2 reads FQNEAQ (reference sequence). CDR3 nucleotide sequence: TGTGCCAGCAGCTCACCCTACCCCTACAATGAGCAGTTCTTC. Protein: CASSSPYPYNEQFF. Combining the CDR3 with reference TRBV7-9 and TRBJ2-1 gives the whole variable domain DTGVSQNPRHKITKRGQNVTFRCDPISEHNRLYWYRQTLGQGPEFLTYFQNEAQLEKSRLLSDRFSAERPKGSFSTLEIQRTEQGDSAMYLCASSSPYPYNEQFFGPGTRLTVL.